The sequence of this T cell receptor beta chain was determined in a study of OX40 agonist ivuxolimab in advanced cancers. Study-wide context: With a range of roughly 20 to 80, age averaged 60 years, and approximately 83% were male. Three individuals attained partial responses, comprising one hepatocellular carcinoma case and two cutaneous melanoma cases. General study results and limits: More expanded clones were found, on average, in CD8+ than in CD4+ T cells.

Exclusion of a patient followed from autoimmune disease history or systemic immunosuppression. Profiling relied on immunoSEQ multiplex PCR, and the TCRdb table lists in-frame clones only, not all of them. Among 30,000 to 45,000 clones listed, around 89% were seen once. About this clone: Its antigen is as yet unknown.

CDR1 and CDR2 (germline): MDHEN, SYDVKM. Trimming cost V 10 bases and J 2 bases, with 15 bases left between them. There are 13 residues in the CDR3. The sequences come from CD4+ or CD8+ T cells sorted from blood, collected in a trial of the OX40 agonist ivuxolimab. V is TRBV28 and J is TRBJ2-7; D is unclear. This sequence originates from an adult with an advanced solid tumor such as melanoma, head and neck, liver or kidney cancer. CDR3 residues: CATSNFGAYEQYF. As DNA, the CDR3 is TGTGCCACCTCCAACTTTGGGGCCTACGAGCAGTACTTC.